This section outlines one T cell receptor beta chain sequence together with its context. Assay used: immunoSEQ multiplex PCR; TCRdb lists only in-frame clones, some missing. The table shows more than 60,000 clones, with 70% to 85% occurring only once. This entry belongs to a study of blood T cell repertoires in COVID-19. In the study overall: Material from acute and convalescent COVID-19 was sourced from the United States, Italy and Spain.

CDR3 length: 14 amino acids. Between the trimmed V and J ends, which lost 2 bases and 5 bases, there was a span of 13 bases. The germline V gene encodes CDR1 GTSNPN and CDR2 SVGIG (reference sequence). This sequence originates from a man aged 50-59 years with COVID-19, enrolled during active disease. V and J are TRBV30 and TRBJ1-5, with D possibly TRBD1 on 6 matching bases. The sample consisted of peripheral blood. The CDR3 DNA reads as TGTGCCTGGAGTAGGGGGGGCAAAGATCAGCCCCAGCATTTT. Translation: CAWSRGGKDQPQHF.